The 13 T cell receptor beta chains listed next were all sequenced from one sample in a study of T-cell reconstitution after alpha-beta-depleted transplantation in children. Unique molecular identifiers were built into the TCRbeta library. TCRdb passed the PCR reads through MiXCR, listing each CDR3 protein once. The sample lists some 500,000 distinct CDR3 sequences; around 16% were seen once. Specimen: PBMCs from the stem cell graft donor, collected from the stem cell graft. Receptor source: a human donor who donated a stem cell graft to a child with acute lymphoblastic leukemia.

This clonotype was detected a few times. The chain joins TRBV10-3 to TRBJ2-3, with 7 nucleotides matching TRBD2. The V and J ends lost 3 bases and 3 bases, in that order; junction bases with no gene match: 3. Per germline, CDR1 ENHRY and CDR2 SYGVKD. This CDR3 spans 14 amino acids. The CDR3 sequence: CAISEGGRTDTQYF. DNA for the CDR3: TGTGCCATCAGTGAAGGCGGGAGAACAGATACGCAGTATTTT.

The CDR3 DNA reads as TGCAGTGCCAGTTTTGACTATGGCTACACCTTC. It codes for CSASFDYGYTF. The chain combines TRBV20-1 with TRBJ1-2; D unclear. The CDR3 totals 11 residues. V lost 6 bases to trimming and J lost 3 bases, with 8 bases between them. Germline assignment: CDR1 DFQATT and CDR2 SNEGSKA (reference sequence).

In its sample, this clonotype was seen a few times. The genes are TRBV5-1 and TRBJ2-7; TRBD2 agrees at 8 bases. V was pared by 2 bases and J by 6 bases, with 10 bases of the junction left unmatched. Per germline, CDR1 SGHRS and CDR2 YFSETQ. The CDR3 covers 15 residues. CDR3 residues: CASSLIEREWSEQYF. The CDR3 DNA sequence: TGCGCCAGCAGCTTAATCGAGCGGGAGTGGAGCGAGCAGTACTTC.

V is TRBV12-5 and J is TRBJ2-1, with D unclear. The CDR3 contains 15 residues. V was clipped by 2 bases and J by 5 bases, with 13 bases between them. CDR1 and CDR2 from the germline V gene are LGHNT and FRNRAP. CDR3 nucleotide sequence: TGTGCTAGTGGTTTGAGCCGGTTAAATAACAATGAGCAGTTCTTC. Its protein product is CASGLSRLNNNEQFF.

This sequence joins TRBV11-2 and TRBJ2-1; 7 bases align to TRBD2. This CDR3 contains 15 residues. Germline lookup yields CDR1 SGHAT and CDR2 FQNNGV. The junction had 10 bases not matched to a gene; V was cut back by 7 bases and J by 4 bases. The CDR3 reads CASIPRLAAYNEQFF. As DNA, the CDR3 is TGTGCCAGCATTCCCCGACTAGCCGCATACAATGAGCAGTTCTTC.

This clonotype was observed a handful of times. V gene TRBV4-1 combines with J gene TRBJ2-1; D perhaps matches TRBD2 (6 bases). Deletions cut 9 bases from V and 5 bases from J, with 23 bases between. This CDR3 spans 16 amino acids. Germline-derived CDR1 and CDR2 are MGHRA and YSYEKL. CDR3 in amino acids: CASAIATLAGDNEQFF. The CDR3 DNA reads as TGCGCCAGTGCAATAGCCACACTAGCAGGAGACAATGAGCAGTTCTTC.

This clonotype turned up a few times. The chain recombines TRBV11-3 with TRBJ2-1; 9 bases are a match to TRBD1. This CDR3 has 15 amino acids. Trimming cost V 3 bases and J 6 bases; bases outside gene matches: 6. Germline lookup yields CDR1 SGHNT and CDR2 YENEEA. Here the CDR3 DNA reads TGTGCCAGCAGCTTGGGGACAGGGCGCTCCAATGAGCAGTTCTTC. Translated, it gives CASSLGTGRSNEQFF.

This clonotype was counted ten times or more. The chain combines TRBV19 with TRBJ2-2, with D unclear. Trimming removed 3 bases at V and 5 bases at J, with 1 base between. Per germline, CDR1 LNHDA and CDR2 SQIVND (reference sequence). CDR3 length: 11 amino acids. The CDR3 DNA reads TGTGCCAGTAGTATGACCGGGGAGCTGTTTTTT. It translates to CASSMTGELFF.

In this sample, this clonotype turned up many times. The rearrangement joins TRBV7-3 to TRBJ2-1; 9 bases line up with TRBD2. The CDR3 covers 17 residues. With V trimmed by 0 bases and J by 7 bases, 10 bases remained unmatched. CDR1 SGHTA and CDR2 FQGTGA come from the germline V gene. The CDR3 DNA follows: TGTGCCAGCAGCTTAACGGCAGGGGCTAGCGGGGTTAATGAGCAGTTCTTC. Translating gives CASSLTAGASGVNEQFF.

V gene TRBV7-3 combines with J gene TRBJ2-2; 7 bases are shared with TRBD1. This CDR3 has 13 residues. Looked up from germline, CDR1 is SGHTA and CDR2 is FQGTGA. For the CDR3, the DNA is TGTGCAACGTCGACAGGGACCACCGGGGAGCTGTTTTTT. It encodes CATSTGTTGELFF.

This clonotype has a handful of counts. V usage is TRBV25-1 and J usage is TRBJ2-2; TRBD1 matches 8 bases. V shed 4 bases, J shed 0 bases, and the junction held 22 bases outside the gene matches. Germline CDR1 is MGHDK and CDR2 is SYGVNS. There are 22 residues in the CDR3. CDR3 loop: CASSGINTDRDQGLANTGELFF. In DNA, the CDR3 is TGTGCCAGCAGTGGCATTAATACGGACAGGGATCAAGGTTTGGCGAACACCGGGGAGCTGTTTTTT.

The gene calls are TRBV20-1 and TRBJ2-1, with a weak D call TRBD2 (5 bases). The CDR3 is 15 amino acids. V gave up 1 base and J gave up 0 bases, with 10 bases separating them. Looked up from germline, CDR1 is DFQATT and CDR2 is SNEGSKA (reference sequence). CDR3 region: CSARAAGPSYNEQFF. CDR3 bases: TGCAGTGCTAGAGCGGCGGGCCCCTCCTACAATGAGCAGTTCTTC.

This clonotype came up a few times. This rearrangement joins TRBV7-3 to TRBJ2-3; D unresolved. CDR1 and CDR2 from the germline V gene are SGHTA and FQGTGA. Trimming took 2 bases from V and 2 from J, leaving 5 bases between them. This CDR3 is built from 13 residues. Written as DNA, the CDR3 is TGTGCCAGCAGCTTACAGCTCACAGATACGCAGTATTTT. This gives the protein CASSLQLTDTQYF.